The clone carrying this T cell receptor beta chain was counted many times. TCRdb re-called the RT-PCR reads through MiXCR, storing one row per CDR3 protein. The table has 650,000 to 800,000 distinct CDR3 sequences, about 14% seen once. This TCR came from a female donor in good health, serving as a healthy control. Sequenced material: memory CD4+ T cells from blood.

This CDR3 is CASSLISRESSPLHF. For the CDR3, the DNA is TGTGCCAGCAGTTTAATTAGTAGGGAGAGCTCACCCCTCCACTTT. The chain is built from TRBV27 and TRBJ1-6; no reliable D call. Germline CDR1 and CDR2: MNHEY and SMNVEV (reference sequence). The CDR3 totals 15 residues. V was trimmed by 2 bases and J by 10 bases, leaving 15 bases between them.